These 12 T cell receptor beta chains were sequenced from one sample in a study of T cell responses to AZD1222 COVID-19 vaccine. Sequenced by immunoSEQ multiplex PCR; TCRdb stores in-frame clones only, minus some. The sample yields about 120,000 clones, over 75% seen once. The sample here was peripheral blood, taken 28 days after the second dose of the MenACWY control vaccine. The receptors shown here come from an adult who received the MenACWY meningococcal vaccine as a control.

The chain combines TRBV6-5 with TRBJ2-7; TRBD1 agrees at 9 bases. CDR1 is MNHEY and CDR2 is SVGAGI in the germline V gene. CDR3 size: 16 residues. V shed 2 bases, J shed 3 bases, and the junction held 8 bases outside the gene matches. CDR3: CASSYKRPGQGYEQYF. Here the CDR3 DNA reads TGTGCCAGCAGTTACAAAAGACCGGGACAGGGCTACGAGCAGTACTTC.

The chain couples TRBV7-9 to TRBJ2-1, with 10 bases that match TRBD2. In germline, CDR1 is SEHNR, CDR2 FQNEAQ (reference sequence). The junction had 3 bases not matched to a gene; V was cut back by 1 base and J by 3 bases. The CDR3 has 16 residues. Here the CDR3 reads CASSLGRTSGYNEQFF. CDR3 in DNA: TGTGCCAGCAGCTTAGGAAGGACTAGCGGCTACAATGAGCAGTTCTTC. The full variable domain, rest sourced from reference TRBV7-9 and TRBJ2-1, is DTGVSQNPRHKITKRGQNVTFRCDPISEHNRLYWYRQTLGQGPEFLTYFQNEAQLEKSRLLSDRFSAERPKGSFSTLEIQRTEQGDSAMYLCASSLGRTSGYNEQFFGPGTRLTVL.

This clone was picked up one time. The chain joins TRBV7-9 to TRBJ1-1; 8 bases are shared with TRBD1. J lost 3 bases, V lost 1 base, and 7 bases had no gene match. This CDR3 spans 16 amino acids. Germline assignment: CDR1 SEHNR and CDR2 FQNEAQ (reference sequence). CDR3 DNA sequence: TGTGCCAGCAGCTTAGGGGAGACAGGGGCGGACACTGAAGCTTTCTTT. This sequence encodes CASSLGETGADTEAFF. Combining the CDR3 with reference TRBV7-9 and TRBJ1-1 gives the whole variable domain DTGVSQNPRHKITKRGQNVTFRCDPISEHNRLYWYRQTLGQGPEFLTYFQNEAQLEKSRLLSDRFSAERPKGSFSTLEIQRTEQGDSAMYLCASSLGETGADTEAFFGQGTRLTVV.

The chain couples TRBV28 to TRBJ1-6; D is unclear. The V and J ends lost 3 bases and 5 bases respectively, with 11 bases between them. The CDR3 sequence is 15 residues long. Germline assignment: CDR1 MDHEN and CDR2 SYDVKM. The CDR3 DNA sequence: TGTGCCAGCAGTTTCGGACTGAGCCATAATTCACCCCTCCACTTT. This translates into CASSFGLSHNSPLHF.

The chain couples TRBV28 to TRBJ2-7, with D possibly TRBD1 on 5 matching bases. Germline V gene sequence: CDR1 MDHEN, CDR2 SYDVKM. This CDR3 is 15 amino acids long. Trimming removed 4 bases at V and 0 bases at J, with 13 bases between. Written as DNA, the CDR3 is TGTGCCAGCAGTTCGAATCACCAGGGCTCCTACGAGCAGTACTTC. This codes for CASSSNHQGSYEQYF.

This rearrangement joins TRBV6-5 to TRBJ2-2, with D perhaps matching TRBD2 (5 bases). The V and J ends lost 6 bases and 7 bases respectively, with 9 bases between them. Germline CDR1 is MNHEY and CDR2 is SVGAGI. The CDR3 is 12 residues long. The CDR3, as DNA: TGTGCCAGCAGCCTCCGGGGCGGGGAGCTGTTTTTT. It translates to CASSLRGGELFF.

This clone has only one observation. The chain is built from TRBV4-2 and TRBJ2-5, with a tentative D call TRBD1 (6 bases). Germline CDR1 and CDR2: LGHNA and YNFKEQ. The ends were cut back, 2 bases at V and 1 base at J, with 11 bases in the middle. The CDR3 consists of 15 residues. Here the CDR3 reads CASSQTGQPQETQYF. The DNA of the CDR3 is TGTGCCAGCAGCCAAACAGGACAGCCCCAAGAGACCCAGTACTTC.

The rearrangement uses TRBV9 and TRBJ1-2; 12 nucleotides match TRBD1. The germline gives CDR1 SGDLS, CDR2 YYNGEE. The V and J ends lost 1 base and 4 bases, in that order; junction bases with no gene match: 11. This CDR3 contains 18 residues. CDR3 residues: CASSVNLRGTGGVYGYTF. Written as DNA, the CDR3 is TGTGCCAGCAGCGTAAATTTGAGGGGGACAGGGGGCGTCTATGGCTACACCTTC.

The CDR3 reads CATSSPHGTSYNEQFF. The CDR3 nucleotides read TGTGCCACCAGCAGTCCACACGGCACCTCCTACAATGAGCAGTTCTTC. The rearrangement links TRBV15 to TRBJ2-1; no firm D call. The V gene's germline CDR1 is LNHNV and CDR2 YYDKDF (reference sequence). V gave up 3 bases and J gave up 0 bases, with 12 bases separating them. The CDR3 totals 16 residues.

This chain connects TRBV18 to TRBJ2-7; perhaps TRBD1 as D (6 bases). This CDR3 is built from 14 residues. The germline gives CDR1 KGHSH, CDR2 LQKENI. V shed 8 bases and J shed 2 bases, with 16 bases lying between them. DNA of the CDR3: TGTGCCAGCACCCGAGACAGGAGCGCCTACGAGCAGTACTTC. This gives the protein CASTRDRSAYEQYF.

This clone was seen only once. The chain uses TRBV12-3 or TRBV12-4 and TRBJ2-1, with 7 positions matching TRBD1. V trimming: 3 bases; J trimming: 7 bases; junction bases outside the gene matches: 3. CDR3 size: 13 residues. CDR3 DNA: TGTGCCAGCAGTTTCGGGACAGTAAATGAGCAGTTCTTC. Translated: CASSFGTVNEQFF.

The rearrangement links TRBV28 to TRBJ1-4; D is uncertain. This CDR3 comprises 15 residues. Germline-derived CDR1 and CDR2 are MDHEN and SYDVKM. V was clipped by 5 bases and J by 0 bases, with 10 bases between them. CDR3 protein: CASSPSWATNEKLFF. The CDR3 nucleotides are TGTGCCAGCAGTCCCAGTTGGGCAACTAATGAAAAACTGTTTTTT.